The source of this TCR beta chain is a study of shared clonotypes between healthy human individuals. Study results and limitations: Shared clonotypes: 4.5% to 6% naive CD4, approximately 3.4% naive CD8, 2.3% memory CD4, under 0.5% memory CD8.

Clones were sequenced by immunoSEQ multiplex PCR, and TCRdb holds only the in-frame ones, with some missing. The repertoire has some 1.4 million clones, 95% to 97% of them found once; the top ten carry approximately 1.1%. A remark on this clone: Its antigen is not known.

All donors were healthy HIV-negative adults lacking recent acute infections or vaccinations. Only Caucasian adults living in Nashville, Tennessee served as donors. This receptor was obtained from a man aged 25-40 years in good health. The sequencing input was naive CD4+ T cells sorted from blood. Subset indicated: CD45RA+ positively selected.

This CDR3 reads CAISNNRVGYGYTF. The CDR3 nucleotides are TGTGCCATCAGTAACAACAGGGTAGGGTATGGCTACACCTTC. The chain couples TRBV10-3 to TRBJ1-2; possibly TRBD1 for D (6 bases). The CDR3 length is 14 residues. The V and J ends lost 5 bases and 5 bases respectively, with 15 bases between them. Germline V CDR1 and CDR2: ENHRY, SYGVKD.